What follows is one T cell receptor (beta chain) and its context. This CDR3 has 17 amino acids. Germline V gene data show CDR1 as SGHVS and CDR2 as FQNEAQ. The J segment lost 3 bases and the V segment lost 4 bases, leaving 9 bases of the junction unmatched. This sample is drawn from a study of blood T cell repertoires in COVID-19. Study processing details: Reference gene primer amplification gave estimated nucleated cell counts. Produced via immunoSEQ multiplex PCR; TCRdb's table is partial and in-frame only. The DNA was the basis for D and trimming; V, J and clone size are from that table. The repertoire holds 250,000 to 400,000 clones, with about nine tenths as singletons. The study recruited people aged about 18 to 95 years across around 23 US areas.

What was sequenced was PBMCs or T cells enriched from blood (not recorded which). This receptor was identified in a man in his 60s who had recovered from COVID-19. The chain is built from TRBV7-8 and TRBJ1-4; TRBD1 matches 9 bases. This chain's CDR3 is CASSSAQGTGSNEKLFF. In DNA, the CDR3 is TGTGCCAGCAGCTCCGCCCAGGGGACAGGGTCTAATGAAAAACTGTTTTTT. The whole variable domain, filled in from reference TRBV7-8 and TRBJ1-4, reads GAGVSQSPRYKVAKRGQDVALRCDPISGHVSLFWYQQALGQGPEFLTYFQNEAQLDKSGLPSDRFFAERPEGSVSTLKIQRTQQEDSAVYLCASSSAQGTGSNEKLFFGSGTQLSVL.